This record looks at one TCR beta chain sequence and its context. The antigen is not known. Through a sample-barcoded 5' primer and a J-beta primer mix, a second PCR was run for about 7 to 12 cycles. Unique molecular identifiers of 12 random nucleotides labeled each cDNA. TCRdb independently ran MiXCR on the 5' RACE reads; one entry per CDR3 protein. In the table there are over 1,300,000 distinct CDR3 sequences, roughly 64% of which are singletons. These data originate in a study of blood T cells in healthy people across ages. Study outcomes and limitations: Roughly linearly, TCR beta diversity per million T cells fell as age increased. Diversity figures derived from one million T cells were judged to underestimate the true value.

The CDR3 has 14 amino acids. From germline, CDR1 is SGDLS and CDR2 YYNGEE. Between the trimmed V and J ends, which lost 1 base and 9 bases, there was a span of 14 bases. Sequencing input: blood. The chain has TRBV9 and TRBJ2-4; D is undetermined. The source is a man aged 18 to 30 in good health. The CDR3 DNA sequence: TGTGCCAGCAGCGTAACGTATAGCCAAACCATTCAGTACTTC. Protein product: CASSVTYSQTIQYF. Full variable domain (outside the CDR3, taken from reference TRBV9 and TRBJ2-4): DSGVTQTPKHLITATGQRVTLRCSPRSGDLSVYWYQQSLDQGLQFLIQYYNGEERAKGNILERFSAQQFPDLHSELNLSSLELGDSALYFCASSVTYSQTIQYFGAGTRLSVL.